This T cell receptor (beta chain) is from a study of vaccination effects on CD4 cells after COVID-19. Libraries were prepared by immunoSEQ multiplex PCR; TCRdb keeps only in-frame clonotypes and omits some of them. The sample holds 40,000 to 50,000 clones, about three quarters seen once. Subsequent to about 10 days of culture, CD4+ T cells were isolated. Two-dose BNT162b2 or mRNA-1273 vaccination was given to participants. With respect to this clone: The antigen is undetermined.

This TCR came from a human donor who received a COVID-19 vaccine. Sequences were derived from CD4+ T cells from PBMCs cultured without peptide, sampled after COVID-19 vaccination.

CDR3 protein: CASSQAGLANNEQFF. The CDR3 coding sequence is TGTGCCAGCAGCCAAGCTGGGCTAGCGAATAATGAGCAGTTCTTC. The V gene is TRBV3-1 (or the pseudogene TRBV3-2), the J gene TRBJ2-1; TRBD2 might be the D (6 bases). The V and J ends lost 1 base and 7 bases respectively, with 14 bases between them. CDR1 LGHDT and CDR2 YNNKEL come from the germline V gene (reference sequence). The CDR3 has 15 amino acids.